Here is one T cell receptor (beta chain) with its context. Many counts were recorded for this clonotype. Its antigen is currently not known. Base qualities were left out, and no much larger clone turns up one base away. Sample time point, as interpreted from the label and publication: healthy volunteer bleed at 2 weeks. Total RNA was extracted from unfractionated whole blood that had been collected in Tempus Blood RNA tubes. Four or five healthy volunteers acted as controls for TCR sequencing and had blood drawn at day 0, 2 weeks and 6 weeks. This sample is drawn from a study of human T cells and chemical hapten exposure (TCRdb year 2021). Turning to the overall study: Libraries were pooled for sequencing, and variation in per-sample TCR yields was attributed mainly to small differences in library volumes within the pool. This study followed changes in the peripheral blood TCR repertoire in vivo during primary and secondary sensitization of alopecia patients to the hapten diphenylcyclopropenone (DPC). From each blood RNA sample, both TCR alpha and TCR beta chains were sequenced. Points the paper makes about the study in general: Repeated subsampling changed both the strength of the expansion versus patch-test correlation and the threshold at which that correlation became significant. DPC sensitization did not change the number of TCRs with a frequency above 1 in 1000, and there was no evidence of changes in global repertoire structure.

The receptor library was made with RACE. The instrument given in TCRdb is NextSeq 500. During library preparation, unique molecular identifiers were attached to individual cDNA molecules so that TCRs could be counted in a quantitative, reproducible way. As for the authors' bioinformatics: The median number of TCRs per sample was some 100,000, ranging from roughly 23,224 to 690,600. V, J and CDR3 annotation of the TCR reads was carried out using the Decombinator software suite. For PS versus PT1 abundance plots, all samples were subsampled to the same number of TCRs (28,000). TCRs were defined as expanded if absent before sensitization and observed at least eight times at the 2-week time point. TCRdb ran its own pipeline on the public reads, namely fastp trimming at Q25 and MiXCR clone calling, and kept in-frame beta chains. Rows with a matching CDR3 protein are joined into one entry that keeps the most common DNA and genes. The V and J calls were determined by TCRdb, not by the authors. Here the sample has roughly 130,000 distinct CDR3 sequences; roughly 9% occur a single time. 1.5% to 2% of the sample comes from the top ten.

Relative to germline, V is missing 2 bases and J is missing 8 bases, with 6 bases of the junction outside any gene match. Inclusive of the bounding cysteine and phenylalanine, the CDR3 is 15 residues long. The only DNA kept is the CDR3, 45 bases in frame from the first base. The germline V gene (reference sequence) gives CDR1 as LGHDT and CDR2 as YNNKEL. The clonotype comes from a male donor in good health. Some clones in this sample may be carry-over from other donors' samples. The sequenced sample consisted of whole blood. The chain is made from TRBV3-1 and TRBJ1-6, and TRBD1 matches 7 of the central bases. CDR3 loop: CASSQRGQIYSPLHF. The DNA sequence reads TGTGCCAGCAGCCAACGGGGACAGATATATTCACCCCTCCACTTT.